The source of this T cell receptor beta chain is a study of Ad26.COV2.S vaccination and SARS-CoV-2 variants. This sample's treatment: 15 to 20 received Ad26.COV2.S at low or high dose, single or two shots; several received placebo; per-sample allocation not given. After the first vaccine or placebo injection, samples were drawn on day 63. Using immunoSEQ multiplex PCR, the repertoire was profiled, and TCRdb retains in-frame clones only, with some absent. The sample records 250,000 to 300,000 clones, over 75% being singletons. Germline V gene data show CDR1 as SEHNR and CDR2 as FQNEAQ (reference sequence). The CDR3 length is 12 residues. The V end was cut by 5 bases, the J end by 0 bases, with 5 bases between.

This chain joins TRBV7-9 and TRBJ2-7, with D unresolved. The sequences come from peripheral blood, collected in a trial of Ad26.COV2.S vaccine versus placebo. The TCR originated in a person aged 18-65 years who received the Ad26.COV2.S COVID-19 vaccine or a placebo. The CDR3 spells CASSLSSYEQYF. DNA of the CDR3: TGTGCCAGCAGCCTGAGCTCCTACGAGCAGTACTTC.